This entry features one T cell receptor beta chain sequence. What it binds is not known. The data were taken from a study of vaccination and CD4 T cells after COVID-19. Overall study context: Two Hispanic individuals were among six male and four female convalescent patients. From HCoV-229E, HCoV-OC43, HCoV-NL63 and SARS-CoV-2, overlapping spike peptides were used to stimulate the cells. Overall study results and limits: Median counts of SARS-CoV-2-reactive clonotypes increased from roughly 21 to 40; this difference was not significant.

The CDR3 is made up of 13 amino acids. The germline V gene has CDR1 ENHRY and CDR2 SYGVKD. The V and J ends lost 2 bases and 5 bases respectively, with 10 bases between them. Researchers used the Oncomine TCR Beta short-read assay to sequence DNA from cultured CD4+ T cells. A single record per CDR3 protein comes from TCRdb applying MiXCR to the PCR reads. The sample records about 21,000 distinct CDR3 sequences, under 45% being singletons. Noted treatment: approximately 11-day PBMC culture with coronavirus spike peptide pools or control peptides (ViraFEST assay). ViraFEST grew antigen-specific T cells using peptide pools, then sequenced TCRs.

This receptor was obtained from a human donor who received a COVID-19 vaccine. The chain carries TRBV10-3 and TRBJ2-7; TRBD1 might be the D (6 bases). This material consisted of CD4+ T cells from blood, cultured in vitro, taken before SARS-CoV-2 vaccination. The CDR3 protein is CAISENYRDEQYF. CDR3 bases: TGTGCCATCAGTGAGAACTACAGGGACGAGCAGTACTTC.